A single sample is the source of the 31 T cell receptor beta chains below, sequenced in a study of OX40 agonist ivuxolimab in advanced cancers. Only in-frame clones appear in the TCRdb table, and some are missing; sequencing was by immunoSEQ multiplex PCR. This sample carries tens of thousands of clones, under 95% of them seen once, and the ten largest clones take roughly 8.9%. Sequencing was performed on CD4+ or CD8+ T cells sorted from blood, taken in a trial of the OX40 agonist ivuxolimab. Receptor source: an adult with an advanced solid tumor such as melanoma, head and neck, liver or kidney cancer.

V usage is TRBV10-3 and J usage is TRBJ2-7; the match to TRBD2 covers 7 bases. The junction had 6 bases not matched to a gene; V was cut back by 0 bases and J by 4 bases. Germline V gives CDR1 ENHRY, CDR2 SYGVKD. The CDR3 loop spans 15 amino acids. CDR3 in DNA: TGTGCCATCAGTGAGTCACCGGCGGGAGCATACGAGCAGTACTTC. Amino acid sequence: CAISESPAGAYEQYF.

This rearrangement joins TRBV18 to TRBJ2-2; 8 positions agree with TRBD2. Trimming cost V 6 bases and J 5 bases; bases outside gene matches: 14. From germline, CDR1 is KGHSH and CDR2 LQKENI. This CDR3 is 17 amino acids long. The CDR3 nucleotides read TGTGCCAGCTCGCCAGATGGCGGGAGGATTCAAACCGGGGAGCTGTTTTTT. Translated, it gives CASSPDGGRIQTGELFF.

This chain joins TRBV11-3 and TRBJ2-1; tentative D call: TRBD1 (6 bases). The CDR3 totals 14 residues. The germline gives CDR1 SGHNT, CDR2 YENEEA. V lost 5 bases and J 3 bases, leaving 11 bases between the germline ends. The CDR3 bases are TGTGCCAGCAGCCTTCCCAGGGGCTACAATGAGCAGTTCTTC. Its translation: CASSLPRGYNEQFF. Together with reference TRBV11-3 and TRBJ2-1, the CDR3 gives the full variable domain: EAGVVQSPRYKIIEKKQPVAFWCNPISGHNTLYWYLQNLGQGPELLIRYENEEAVDDSQLPKDRFSAERLKGVDSTLKIQPAELGDSAVYLCASSLPRGYNEQFFGPGTRLTVL.

The gene calls are TRBV27 and TRBJ1-5; 9 nucleotides line up with TRBD1. Germline CDR1 MNHEY, CDR2 SMNVEV (reference sequence). V shed 4 bases, J shed 4 bases, and the junction held 8 bases outside the gene matches. This CDR3 has 16 amino acids. The CDR3 here is CASSSYSGTGNQPQHF. CDR3 bases: TGTGCCAGCAGTTCTTACTCCGGGACAGGGAATCAGCCCCAGCATTTT.

This clone came up a few times. This chain connects TRBV29-1 to TRBJ2-5; 9 bases are shared with TRBD1. Germline V gene lookup returns CDR1 SQVTM and CDR2 ANQGSEA. V lost 5 bases to trimming and J lost 5 bases; unmatched junction nucleotides: 9. The CDR3 contains 14 residues. CDR3 sequence: CSVLINRGLETQYF. The DNA of the CDR3 is TGCAGCGTTTTGATTAACAGGGGGCTGGAGACCCAGTACTTC.

CDR3 bases: TGTGCCACGGGACAGCAAAACATTCAGTACTTC. Translated: CATGQQNIQYF. This chain links TRBV15 with TRBJ2-4; 7 bases agree with TRBD1. CDR1 and CDR2 (germline): LNHNV, YYDKDF (reference sequence). The V and J ends lost 9 bases and 5 bases, in that order; junction bases with no gene match: 1. The CDR3 covers 11 residues.

This clone was counted once. V is TRBV18 and J is TRBJ1-1; tentative D call: TRBD1 (6 bases). With 3 bases removed from V and 3 bases from J, the gap between germline ends came to 14 bases. This CDR3 region has 15 residues. CDR1 KGHSH and CDR2 LQKENI come from the germline V gene. CDR3 DNA: TGTGCCAGCTCACCGGGGAGGGGGGGAGACACTGAAGCTTTCTTT. Its translation is CASSPGRGGDTEAFF.

With respect to this clone: A read error may produce the germline difference seen at one junction end. The chain combines TRBV10-3 with TRBJ1-1, with D tentatively TRBD1 (5 bases). The length of the CDR3 is 13 residues. Germline V gene data show CDR1 as ENHRY and CDR2 as SYGVKD. The CDR3 here is CALREMGDTEAFF. In DNA, the CDR3 is TGTGCCCTCAGGGAAATGGGGGACACTGAAGCTTTCTTT.

The chain has TRBV6-4 and TRBJ2-1, with TRBD2 identical over 12 bases. Trimming took 3 bases from V and 3 from J; bases not matched to a gene: 3. Germline assignment: CDR1 MRHNA and CDR2 SNTAGT. This CDR3 is built from 16 residues. CDR3 amino acids: CASSEQLAGGYNEQFF. CDR3 bases: TGTGCCAGCAGTGAACAACTAGCGGGAGGCTACAATGAGCAGTTCTTC.

V and J are TRBV10-2 and TRBJ2-1, with 9 nucleotides matching TRBD1. This CDR3 is 13 amino acids long. CDR1 and CDR2 (germline): WSHSY, SAAADI. V trimming: 8 bases; J trimming: 5 bases; junction bases outside the gene matches: 4. Written as DNA, the CDR3 is TGCGCCAGCTCTCGGACAGGGGACAATGAGCAGTTCTTC. Its protein is CASSRTGDNEQFF.

The rearrangement links TRBV9 to TRBJ2-7; possible D gene TRBD1, 6 bases. V was trimmed by 3 bases and J by 1 base, leaving 14 bases between them. Germline loops: CDR1 SGDLS, CDR2 YYNGEE. This CDR3 is built from 15 residues. The CDR3 sequence is CASSARDIGSYEQYF. The CDR3 region has the DNA TGTGCCAGCAGCGCCCGGGACATAGGATCCTACGAGCAGTACTTC.

This rearrangement joins TRBV5-5 to TRBJ2-7; D might be TRBD2 (5 bases). The CDR3 runs 14 residues. The V gene lost 2 bases and the J gene lost 0 bases, with 9 bases spanning the gap. Germline CDR1 is SGHKS and CDR2 is YYEKEE (reference sequence). The CDR3 region is CASSFGGSSYEQYF. CDR3 in DNA: TGTGCCAGCAGCTTCGGCGGGTCCTCCTACGAGCAGTACTTC.

The chain couples TRBV5-1 to TRBJ2-5; 11 bases match TRBD1. Germline CDR1 is SGHRS and CDR2 is YFSETQ. Unmatched junction bases numbered 6, after V lost 4 bases and J lost 4 bases. This CDR3 comprises 15 residues. For the CDR3, the DNA is TGCGCCAGCAGCCTCGGACAGGGGGCAACAGAGACCCAGTACTTC. Its protein product is CASSLGQGATETQYF.

This chain uses TRBV27 with TRBJ2-7, with 10 nucleotides matching TRBD1. Germline CDR1 and CDR2: MNHEY and SMNVEV (reference sequence). Trimming took 5 bases from V and 2 from J; bases not matched to a gene: 6. CDR3 length equals 15 residues. The CDR3 nucleotides read TGTGCCAGCAGTCCGGTTGGACAGGGGGCCTACGAGCAGTACTTC. The encoded protein is CASSPVGQGAYEQYF.

The chain employs TRBV19 and TRBJ2-1; D might be TRBD2 (6 bases). V gave up 3 bases and J gave up 2 bases, with 11 bases separating them. The CDR3 is made up of 15 amino acids. Germline V gene data show CDR1 as LNHDA and CDR2 as SQIVND (reference sequence). CDR3 residues: CASSIRDSPYNEQFF. CDR3 coding DNA: TGTGCCAGTAGTATCCGGGACTCCCCCTACAATGAGCAGTTCTTC.

This chain connects TRBV28 to TRBJ2-7; tentative D call: TRBD2 (7 bases). Trimming left V 3 bases short and J 5 bases short, with 26 bases between. Germline V gene lookup returns CDR1 MDHEN and CDR2 SYDVKM. The CDR3 covers 18 residues. CDR3 in amino acids: CASSFIGGRDNPGHEQYF. The CDR3 nucleotides are TGTGCCAGCAGTTTCATCGGGGGGCGAGACAATCCGGGCCACGAGCAGTACTTC.

This rearrangement joins TRBV27 to TRBJ1-5; D gene ambiguous. The CDR3 is 13 amino acids. Looked up from germline, CDR1 is MNHEY and CDR2 is SMNVEV (reference sequence). V was trimmed by 4 bases and J by 6 bases, leaving 10 bases between them. CDR3 bases: TGTGCCAGCAGTTGGAACTCTGGTCAGCCCCAGCATTTT. This encodes CASSWNSGQPQHF.

Worth noting for this clone: The sample holds other DNA sequences that translate to the same CDR3. The chain links TRBV18 to TRBJ2-7; TRBD1 matches 12 bases. J lost 5 bases, V lost 3 bases, and 2 bases had no gene match. Germline CDR1 reads KGHSH; CDR2 reads LQKENI. The CDR3 covers 14 residues. The DNA for the CDR3 is TGTGCCAGCTCACCGGGACAGGGGGCCGACGAGCAGTACTTC. It yields the protein CASSPGQGADEQYF.

J is TRBJ2-3 and V is TRBV19, with 9 bases matching TRBD2. The CDR3 consists of 15 residues. The germline CDR1 and CDR2 sequences are LNHDA and SQIVND (reference sequence). The ends lost 4 bases at V and 1 base at J; junction bases unmatched: 3. The CDR3, as DNA: TGTGCCAGTAGTACCCGGACTAGCGGCACAGATACGCAGTATTTT. It is translated as CASSTRTSGTDTQYF.

This chain joins TRBV27 and TRBJ1-3; possible D gene TRBD1, 5 bases. Trimming took off 2 bases at V and 0 bases at J, with 11 bases between the two ends. Germline CDR1 is MNHEY and CDR2 is SMNVEV (reference sequence). The CDR3 is made up of 16 amino acids. CDR3 in DNA: TGTGCCAGCAGTTTACAGGGAGACTACTCTGGAAACACCATATATTTT. This sequence encodes CASSLQGDYSGNTIYF.

The chain has TRBV28 and TRBJ2-7; D gene uncertain. The germline CDR1 and CDR2 sequences are MDHEN and SYDVKM. The CDR3 is 13 amino acids. V lost 4 bases and J lost 0, with 7 bases in between. The CDR3 coding sequence is TGTGCCAGCAGTTCCCCGGGCTCCTACGAGCAGTACTTC. Protein sequence: CASSSPGSYEQYF.

The V gene is TRBV6-5, the J gene TRBJ2-7; 11 bases fit TRBD1. Trimming at V came to 0 bases and at J to 5 bases, leaving 6 bases not matched to a gene. The CDR3 spans 16 residues. Germline V gene lookup returns CDR1 MNHEY and CDR2 SVGAGI. CDR3 nucleotides: TGTGCCAGCAGTTACTCTATCGGACAGGGGGCCCACGAGCAGTACTTC. This gives the protein CASSYSIGQGAHEQYF.

V and J are TRBV4-2 and TRBJ1-6, with a possible D match to TRBD1 (6 bases). The V end lost 2 bases, the J end lost 8 bases, and 19 bases lay between the germline ends. The CDR3 runs 17 residues. Germline CDR1 and CDR2: LGHNA and YNFKEQ. In DNA, the CDR3 is TGTGCCAGCAGCCAACCCCCGGGGCAGGGGACCGATTCACCCCTCCACTTT. Amino acids: CASSQPPGQGTDSPLHF.

This clone was observed once. The V gene is TRBV5-1, the J gene TRBJ2-5; no firm D call. Looked up from germline, CDR1 is SGHRS and CDR2 is YFSETQ. The CDR3 runs to 14 residues. Trimming cost V 0 bases and J 5 bases, with 11 bases left between them. As DNA, the CDR3 is TGCGCCAGCAGCTTGGCCAAAGGGTTGGAGACCCAGTACTTC. Translated, it gives CASSLAKGLETQYF.

The chain is built from TRBV7-2 and TRBJ1-5, with D maybe TRBD1 (5 bases). The CDR3 is made up of 14 amino acids. Trimming shortened V by 3 bases and J by 6 bases, and 12 bases separated the two germline ends. The germline V gene has CDR1 SGHTA and CDR2 FQGNSA. The CDR3, as DNA: TGTGCCAGCAGCTTCCAGGGTTGGAGTCAGCCCCAGCATTTT. Translation: CASSFQGWSQPQHF. Based on the CDR3 plus reference TRBV7-2 and TRBJ1-5, the full variable domain is GAGVSQSPSNKVTEKGKDVELRCDPISGHTALYWYRQSLGQGLEFLIYFQGNSAPDKSGLPSDRFSAERTGGSVSTLTIQRTQQEDSAVYLCASSFQGWSQPQHFGDGTRLSIL.

J is TRBJ1-2 and V is TRBV6-6; 10 nucleotides line up with TRBD1. The length of the CDR3 is 16 residues. V was pared by 2 bases and J by 1 base, with 4 bases of the junction left unmatched. The V gene's germline CDR1 is MNHNY and CDR2 SVGAGI (reference sequence). CDR3 bases: TGTGCCAGCAGTTACGGTTGGACAGGGGGTAACTATGGCTACACCTTC. It translates to CASSYGWTGGNYGYTF.

The J gene is TRBJ2-6, the V gene TRBV7-9; TRBD2 matches at 9 bases. The CDR3 sequence is 19 residues long. V was pared by 6 bases and J by 3 bases, with 15 bases of the junction left unmatched. Germline loops: CDR1 SEHNR, CDR2 FQNEAQ (reference sequence). Written as DNA, the CDR3 is TGTGCCAGCAGACCAAGGACTAGCGCCCTAAGGGGTGGGGCCAACGTCCTGACTTTC. This encodes CASRPRTSALRGGANVLTF. The full variable domain, its missing parts supplied by reference TRBV7-9 and TRBJ2-6, is DTGVSQNPRHKITKRGQNVTFRCDPISEHNRLYWYRQTLGQGPEFLTYFQNEAQLEKSRLLSDRFSAERPKGSFSTLEIQRTEQGDSAMYLCASRPRTSALRGGANVLTFGAGSRLTVL.

The rearrangement uses TRBV30 and TRBJ1-5; D not certain. This CDR3 spans 13 amino acids. The V gene lost 4 bases and the J gene lost 7 bases, with 14 bases spanning the gap. Germline lookup yields CDR1 GTSNPN and CDR2 SVGIG (reference sequence). The CDR3 is CAWTPLGGQPQHF. The CDR3 DNA sequence: TGTGCCTGGACCCCCCTGGGTGGCCAGCCCCAGCATTTT.

The chain carries TRBV12-5 and TRBJ2-7; maybe TRBD2 (7 bases). Between the trimmed V and J ends, which lost 5 bases and 4 bases, there was a span of 18 bases. This CDR3 contains 15 residues. CDR1 and CDR2 from the germline V gene are LGHNT and FRNRAP. CDR3 DNA: TGTGCTAGTGGTCCCGAGTCGGGGGGCTTTTACGAGCAGTACTTC. This sequence encodes CASGPESGGFYEQYF.

The chain employs TRBV2 and TRBJ2-7; no clear D gene. The CDR3 spans 11 residues. V was trimmed by 3 bases and J by 7 bases, leaving 7 bases between them. The germline CDR1 and CDR2 sequences are SNHLY and FYNNEI. Here the CDR3 DNA reads TGTGCCAGCAGTGACAATCGGGAGCAGTACTTC. Protein: CASSDNREQYF.

The chain has TRBV5-1 and TRBJ2-7, with 8 bases fitting TRBD2. With V trimmed by 4 bases and J by 1 base, 7 bases remained unmatched. Germline CDR1 reads SGHRS; CDR2 reads YFSETQ. The CDR3 consists of 15 residues. The CDR3 sequence is CASSPLSGASYEQYF. In nucleotides, the CDR3 is TGCGCCAGCAGCCCTCTTAGCGGGGCTTCCTACGAGCAGTACTTC.